These 17 T cell receptor beta chains share one sample of origin, sequenced in a study of follicular helper T cells after annual influenza vaccination. Time point noted: 2015-2016 season, 7 days after influenza vaccination. Generated by immunoSEQ multiplex PCR, the TCRdb table keeps only in-frame clones and is missing some. Here the sample spans over 8,500 clones, 82% being singletons. The sample here was CXCR5+ CD38- circulating T follicular helper cells from blood, taken 7 days after influenza vaccination. Subset denoted: circulating Tfh, non-naive CD4+CXCR5+PD-1+ (ICOS+CD38+ or ICOS-CD38-). These receptors originate from an adult who received the influenza vaccine.

This chain links TRBV29-1 with TRBJ2-1, with D tentatively TRBD1 or TRBD2 (5 bases each). Trimming cost V 1 base and J 4 bases, with 17 bases left between them. Germline V lookup: CDR1 SQVTM, CDR2 ANQGSEA. The CDR3 runs to 16 residues. The CDR3 DNA sequence: TGCAGCGTTGAAGGTTTAGGGACCGAACCTTACAATGAGCAGTTCTTC. Its translation is CSVEGLGTEPYNEQFF.

The CDR3 bases are TGTGCCAGCATCACTCCTAACAGGGGGCGAGGCTACACCTTC. It yields the protein CASITPNRGRGYTF. The V call is TRBV28, the J call TRBJ1-2, with TRBD1 matching 9 bases. V lost 7 bases, J lost 8 bases, and 11 bases stayed unmatched. CDR3 size: 14 residues. Germline V gene sequence: CDR1 MDHEN, CDR2 SYDVKM.

The J gene is TRBJ1-3, the V gene TRBV11-2, with TRBD1 matching over 12 bases. The ends lost 5 bases at V and 3 bases at J; junction bases unmatched: 5. CDR1 is SGHAT, CDR2 FQNNGV, per germline. The CDR3 consists of 16 residues. The CDR3 nucleotides read TGTGCCAGCAGCACGGGACAGGGGGCTAATGGAAACACCATATATTTT. This translates into CASSTGQGANGNTIYF. The full variable domain, in which reference TRBV11-2 and TRBJ1-3 provide the parts outside the CDR3, is EAGVAQSPRYKIIEKRQSVAFWCNPISGHATLYWYQQILGQGPKLLIQFQNNGVVDDSQLPKDRFSAERLKGVDSTLKIQPAKLEDSAVYLCASSTGQGANGNTIYFGEGSWLTVV.

This clone was observed a single time. This chain joins TRBV6-6 and TRBJ2-1, with TRBD1 identical over 9 bases. The J segment lost 15 bases and the V segment lost 7 bases, leaving 16 bases of the junction unmatched. The CDR3 totals 14 residues. The germline gives CDR1 MNHNY, CDR2 SVGAGI (reference sequence). This CDR3 reads CASTAPDRGFGPFF. In DNA, the CDR3 is TGTGCCAGCACCGCGCCCGACAGGGGGTTCGGGCCGTTCTTC.

J is TRBJ1-1 and V is TRBV5-4; no clear D. This CDR3 comprises 14 residues. CDR1 is SGHNT, CDR2 YYREEE, per germline (reference sequence). V lost 5 bases to trimming and J lost 1 base, with 12 bases between them. Here the CDR3 DNA reads TGTGCCAGCAGAACTAAGACTGGGAACACTGAAGCTTTCTTT. This sequence encodes CASRTKTGNTEAFF.

V and J are TRBV5-6 and TRBJ2-7; possible D gene TRBD2, 5 bases. Germline CDR1 is SGHDT and CDR2 is YYEEEE. Between the trimmed V and J ends, which lost 5 bases and 6 bases, there was a span of 12 bases. The CDR3 extends over 12 amino acids. CDR3 protein: CASRQTRGEQYF. As DNA, the CDR3 is TGTGCCAGCAGGCAAACCCGGGGCGAGCAGTACTTC.

The chain links TRBV14 to TRBJ1-2; D is undetermined. Germline-derived CDR1 and CDR2 are SGHDN and FVKESK. Trimming removed 0 bases from V and 7 bases from J, with 9 bases in between. The CDR3 covers 13 residues. The CDR3 region is CASSQDLYRGYTF. As DNA, the CDR3 is TGTGCCAGCAGCCAAGATTTATATCGTGGCTACACCTTC. Based on the CDR3 plus reference TRBV14 and TRBJ1-2, the full variable domain is EAGVTQFPSHSVIEKGQTVTLRCDPISGHDNLYWYRRVMGKEIKFLLHFVKESKQDESGMPNNRFLAERTGGTYSTLKVQPAELEDSGVYFCASSQDLYRGYTFGSGTRLTVV.

The genes are TRBV29-1 and TRBJ1-2; 8 bases match TRBD1. The CDR3 loop spans 11 amino acids. V shed 6 bases, J shed 8 bases, and the junction held 5 bases outside the gene matches. Germline V lookup: CDR1 SQVTM, CDR2 ANQGSEA. CDR3 sequence: CSVGQAGGYTF. The DNA for the CDR3 is TGCAGCGTGGGACAGGCCGGAGGCTACACCTTC. The whole variable domain, remainder taken from reference TRBV29-1 and TRBJ1-2, is SAVISQKPSRDICQRGTSLTIQCQVDSQVTMMFWYRQQPGQSLTLIATANQGSEATYESGFVIDKFPISRPNLTFSTLTVSNMSPEDSSIYLCSVGQAGGYTFGSGTRLTVV.

The V call is TRBV11-2, the J call TRBJ2-2; the match to TRBD2 covers 8 bases. The CDR3 has 16 residues. V shed 3 bases, J shed 1 base, and the junction held 4 bases outside the gene matches. Germline V gene data show CDR1 as SGHAT and CDR2 as FQNNGV. The CDR3 DNA follows: TGTGCCAGCAGCTTGAGACGGGGGGGGAACACCGGGGAGCTGTTTTTT. Translating it yields CASSLRRGGNTGELFF.

The chain's CDR3 is CAWSFGGQRGNTIYF. The CDR3 DNA is TGTGCCTGGAGTTTCGGGGGCCAGAGGGGAAACACCATATATTTT. The chain joins TRBV30 to TRBJ1-3; D possibly corresponds to TRBD1 (6 bases). The length of the CDR3 is 15 residues. Trimming cost V 2 bases and J 4 bases, with 15 bases left between them. The germline V gene encodes CDR1 GTSNPN and CDR2 SVGIG (reference sequence).

This chain joins TRBV27 and TRBJ2-3; D is undetermined. The germline gives CDR1 MNHEY, CDR2 SMNVEV (reference sequence). The V and J ends lost 5 bases and 1 base respectively, with 10 bases between them. CDR3 length: 14 residues. The CDR3: CASSASQGTDTQYF. The CDR3 coding sequence is TGTGCCAGCAGTGCCTCCCAGGGCACAGATACGCAGTATTTT.

This sequence joins TRBV27 and TRBJ2-7; 11 bases match TRBD2. The V segment lost 6 bases and the J segment 2 bases; nucleotides outside the gene matches: 21. Germline CDR1 MNHEY, CDR2 SMNVEV (reference sequence). The CDR3 totals 20 residues. The CDR3 is CASSYDSWPLAGGSTYEQYF. The CDR3 DNA sequence: TGTGCCAGCAGCTATGACTCTTGGCCGCTAGCGGGGGGATCCACCTACGAGCAGTACTTC.

This clone was seen just once. V is TRBV9 and J is TRBJ1-2; D possibly corresponds to TRBD1 (5 bases). The CDR3 consists of 15 residues. Trimming stripped 0 bases from V and 2 bases from J, with 11 bases between. Germline V gene sequence: CDR1 SGDLS, CDR2 YYNGEE. This CDR3 reads CASSVDQGRNYGYTF. DNA for the CDR3: TGTGCCAGCAGCGTAGACCAGGGCCGCAACTATGGCTACACCTTC.

The rearrangement links TRBV7-8 to TRBJ1-2, with unresolved D. The CDR3 is 14 residues long. The V gene's germline CDR1 is SGHVS and CDR2 FQNEAQ. V gave up 3 bases and J gave up 3 bases, with 11 bases separating them. The CDR3 bases are TGTGCCAGCAGCTTTCCCGGAGACTACTATGGCTACACCTTC. This translates into CASSFPGDYYGYTF.

This clone was counted a single time. The J gene is TRBJ1-5, the V gene TRBV2, with a weak D call TRBD1 (6 bases). The CDR3 is 15 residues long. Germline V gene sequence: CDR1 SNHLY, CDR2 FYNNEI. Trimming took off 5 bases at V and 2 bases at J, with 13 bases between the two ends. The CDR3 nucleotides read TGTGCCAGCAGTAGGGACCGACAGGGCAATCAGCCCCAGCATTTT. Translated, it gives CASSRDRQGNQPQHF.

The rearrangement joins TRBV7-6 to TRBJ2-3, with a weak D call TRBD2 (6 bases). This CDR3 region has 14 residues. Germline V gives CDR1 SGHVS, CDR2 FNYEAQ. Trimming shortened V by 1 base and J by 6 bases, and 11 bases separated the two germline ends. The chain's CDR3 is CASSLVGTDDTQYF. The DNA for the CDR3 is TGTGCCAGCAGCTTAGTCGGGACTGACGATACGCAGTATTTT. The whole variable domain, filled in from reference TRBV7-6 and TRBJ2-3, reads GAGVSQSPRYKVTKRGQDVALRCDPISGHVSLYWYRQALGQGPEFLTYFNYEAQQDKSGLPNDRFSAERPEGSISTLTIQRTEQRDSAMYRCASSLVGTDDTQYFGPGTRLTVL.

CDR3 DNA: TGCGCCAGCAGCCAAGGGGCTAACGGGGCGAGTTCACCCCTCCACTTT. This sequence encodes CASSQGANGASSPLHF. The genes are TRBV4-3 and TRBJ1-6, with TRBD1 as a possible D gene (5 bases). The V end was cut by 1 base, the J end by 9 bases, with 16 bases between. Germline values: CDR1 LGHNA, CDR2 YSLEER. CDR3 length: 16 amino acids.